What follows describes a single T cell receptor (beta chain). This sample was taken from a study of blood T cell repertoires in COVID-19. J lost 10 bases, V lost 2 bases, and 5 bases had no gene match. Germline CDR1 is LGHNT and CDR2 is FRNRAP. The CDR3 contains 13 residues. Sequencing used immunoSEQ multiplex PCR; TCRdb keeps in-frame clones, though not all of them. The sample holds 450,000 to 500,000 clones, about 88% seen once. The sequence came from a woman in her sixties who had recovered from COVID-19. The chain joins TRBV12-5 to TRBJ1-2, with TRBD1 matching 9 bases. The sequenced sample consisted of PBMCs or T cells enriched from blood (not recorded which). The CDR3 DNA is TGTGCTAGTGGTTTGAGGGGACAGGGAGACTACACCTTC. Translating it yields CASGLRGQGDYTF.